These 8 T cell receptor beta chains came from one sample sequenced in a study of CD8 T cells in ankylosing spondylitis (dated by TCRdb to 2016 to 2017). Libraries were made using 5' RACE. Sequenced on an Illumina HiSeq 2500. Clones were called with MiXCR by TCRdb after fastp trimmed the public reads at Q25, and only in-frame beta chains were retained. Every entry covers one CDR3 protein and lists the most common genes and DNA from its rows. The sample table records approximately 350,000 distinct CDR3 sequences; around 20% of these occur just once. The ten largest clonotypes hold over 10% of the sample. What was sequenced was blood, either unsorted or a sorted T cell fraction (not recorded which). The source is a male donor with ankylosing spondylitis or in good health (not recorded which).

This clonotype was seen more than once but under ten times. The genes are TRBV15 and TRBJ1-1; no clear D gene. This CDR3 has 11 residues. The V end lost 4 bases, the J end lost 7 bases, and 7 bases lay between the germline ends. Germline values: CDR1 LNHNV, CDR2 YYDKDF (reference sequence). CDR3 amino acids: CATSKDNEAFF. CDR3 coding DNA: TGTGCCACCAGCAAAGACAATGAAGCTTTCTTT.

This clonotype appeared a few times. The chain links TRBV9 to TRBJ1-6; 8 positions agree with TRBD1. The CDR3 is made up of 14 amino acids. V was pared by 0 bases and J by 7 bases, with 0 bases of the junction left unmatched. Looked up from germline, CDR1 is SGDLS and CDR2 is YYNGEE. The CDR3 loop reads CASSVGQGNSPLHF. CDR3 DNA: TGTGCCAGCAGCGTAGGACAGGGGAATTCACCCCTCCACTTT.

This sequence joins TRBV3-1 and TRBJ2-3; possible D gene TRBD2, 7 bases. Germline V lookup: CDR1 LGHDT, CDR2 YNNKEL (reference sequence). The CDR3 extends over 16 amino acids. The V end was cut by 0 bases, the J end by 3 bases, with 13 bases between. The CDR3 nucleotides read TGTGCCAGCAGCCAAGATCCGGGGGGCGGGACAGATACGCAGTATTTT. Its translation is CASSQDPGGGTDTQYF.

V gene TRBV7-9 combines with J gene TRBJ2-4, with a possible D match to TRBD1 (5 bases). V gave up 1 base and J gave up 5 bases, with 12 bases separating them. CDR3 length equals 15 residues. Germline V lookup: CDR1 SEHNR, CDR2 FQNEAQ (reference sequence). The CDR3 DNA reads TGTGCCAGCAGCTTAGTACCAGGGCTGGAAAACATTCAGTACTTC. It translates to CASSLVPGLENIQYF.

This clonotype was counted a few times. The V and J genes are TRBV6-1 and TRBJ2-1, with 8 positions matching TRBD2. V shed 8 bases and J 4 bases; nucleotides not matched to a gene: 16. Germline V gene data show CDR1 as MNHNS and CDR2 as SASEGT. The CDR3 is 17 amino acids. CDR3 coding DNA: TGTGCCAGCCAATACTTTCCGCCGGGACTAGAGTACAATGAGCAGTTCTTC. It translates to CASQYFPPGLEYNEQFF.

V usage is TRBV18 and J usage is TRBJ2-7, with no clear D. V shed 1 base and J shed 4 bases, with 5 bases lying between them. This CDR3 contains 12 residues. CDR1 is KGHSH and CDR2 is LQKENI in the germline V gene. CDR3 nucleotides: TGTGCCAGCTCACCACAGGATTACGAGCAGTACTTC. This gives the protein CASSPQDYEQYF.

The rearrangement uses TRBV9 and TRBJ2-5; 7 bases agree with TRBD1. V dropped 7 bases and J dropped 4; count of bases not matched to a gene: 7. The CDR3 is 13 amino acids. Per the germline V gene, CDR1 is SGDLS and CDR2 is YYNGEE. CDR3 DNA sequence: TGTGCCAGCGGAGAGGGGGCTCTAGAGACCCAGTACTTC. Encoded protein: CASGEGALETQYF.

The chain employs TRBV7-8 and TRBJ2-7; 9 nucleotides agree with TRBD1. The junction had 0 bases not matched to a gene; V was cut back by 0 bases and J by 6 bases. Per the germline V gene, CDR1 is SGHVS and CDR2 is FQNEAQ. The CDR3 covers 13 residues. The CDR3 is CASSLATGGEQYF. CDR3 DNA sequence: TGTGCCAGCAGCTTAGCGACAGGGGGCGAGCAGTACTTC.